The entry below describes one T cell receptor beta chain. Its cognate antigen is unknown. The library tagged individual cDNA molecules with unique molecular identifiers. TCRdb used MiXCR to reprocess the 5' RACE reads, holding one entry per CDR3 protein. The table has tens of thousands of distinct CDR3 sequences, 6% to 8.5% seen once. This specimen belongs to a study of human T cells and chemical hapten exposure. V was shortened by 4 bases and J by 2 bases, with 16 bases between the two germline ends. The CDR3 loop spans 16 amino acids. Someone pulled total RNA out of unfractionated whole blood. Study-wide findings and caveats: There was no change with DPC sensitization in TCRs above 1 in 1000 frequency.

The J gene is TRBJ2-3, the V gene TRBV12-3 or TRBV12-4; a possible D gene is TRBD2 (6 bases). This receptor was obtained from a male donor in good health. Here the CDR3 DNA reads TGTGCCAGCAGTTGGCTCTTGGGGGGTTACACAGATACGCAGTATTTT. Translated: CASSWLLGGYTDTQYF.